What follows describes a single T cell receptor (beta chain). The antigen is undetermined. The record originates from a study of CD8+CD57+ T cells in acquired aplastic anemia. Study information: Sorted CD4+ and CD8+ cells gave an average of approximately 3 ug of DNA.

Sequenced patients had shown CD8+CD57+ cell expansion by flow cytometry. The template used for profiling TCR beta VDJ and CDR3 was genomic DNA. TCRdb reanalysed the reads using MiXCR and keeps one entry per CDR3 protein. The data contain some 120,000 distinct CDR3 sequences, less than 50% of them singletons. Study-level findings and limits: Simpson's diversity of CD8+ cells was not significantly different in patients compared with controls.

The length of the CDR3 is 13 residues. Germline loops: CDR1 ENHRY, CDR2 SYGVKD. Deletions cut 8 bases from V and 3 bases from J, with 11 bases between. The sequenced sample was sorted CD4+, CD8+, or CD8+CD57+ T cells (not recorded which) from PBMCs. The TCR originated in a human donor with aplastic anemia. J is TRBJ2-1 and V is TRBV10-3; D tentatively fits TRBD1 or TRBD2 (5 bases each). CDR3 region: CAIRDGDYNEQFF. CDR3 bases: TGTGCCATCCGGGACGGAGACTACAATGAGCAGTTCTTC.